The rows below give T cell receptor beta chains drawn from one sample of a study of cytomegalovirus exposure and HLA in healthy donors. The table came from immunoSEQ multiplex PCR; TCRdb's copy has only in-frame clones and leaves some out. The sample yields approximately 100,000 clones, roughly 70% seen once. The sample consisted of PBMCs. The source is a man between 40 and 49 years old in good health and CMV-seropositive. Both conserved end residues are part of each CDR3. The order of the fields is D gene, J gene, V gene, clone size, CDR3 protein. D genes are given only for firm matches. Some rows have no size entry. The others give once, few or many, or a class for an expanded clone.

D: .; J: TRBJ1-2; V: TRBV5-6; size: .; CDR3: CASSLYSVLVYGYTF
D: .; J: TRBJ1-1; V: TRBV6-1; size: .; CDR3: CASSEDRLRGNTEAFF
D: TRBD2; J: TRBJ2-5; V: TRBV10-2; size: .; CDR3: CASSAAGGFNWETQYF
D: TRBD2; J: TRBJ2-5; V: TRBV5-1; size: few; CDR3: CASSQTPLAGKETQYF
D: .; J: TRBJ1-5; V: TRBV30; size: .; CDR3: CAWSVGGTNQPQHF
D: TRBD2; J: TRBJ2-1; V: TRBV23-1; size: .; CDR3: CASTKSGLAGTRDNEQFF
D: TRBD2; J: TRBJ2-3; V: TRBV7-9; size: .; CDR3: CASSPGTSGRDTQYF
D: .; J: TRBJ1-1; V: TRBV7-9; size: .; CDR3: CASSPGRANTEAFF
D: .; J: TRBJ2-7; V: TRBV28; size: .; CDR3: CATFPSGSYEQYF
D: .; J: TRBJ2-7; V: TRBV5-8; size: few; CDR3: CASSLTRYEQYF
D: .; J: TRBJ2-3; V: TRBV7-8; size: few; CDR3: CASSLGGGVDTQYF
D: TRBD1; J: TRBJ1-2; V: TRBV2; size: .; CDR3: CASSVGGGAYGYTF
D: TRBD2; J: TRBJ2-3; V: TRBV7-6; size: .; CDR3: CASSSSTSGRTADTQYF
D: .; J: TRBJ1-4; V: TRBV10-1; size: .; CDR3: CASSENRNEKLFF
D: .; J: TRBJ1-4; V: TRBV21-1; size: .; CDR3: CASSQGLYNEKLFF
D: .; J: TRBJ2-2; V: TRBV7-6; size: .; CDR3: CASSLIANTGELFF
D: TRBD2; J: TRBJ2-5; V: TRBV2; size: .; CDR3: CASLGGGPWETQYF
D: .; J: TRBJ2-1; V: TRBV28; size: .; CDR3: CATAGQFYNEQFF
D: .; J: TRBJ2-7; V: TRBV6-1; size: .; CDR3: CASSGGVNNYEQYF
D: .; J: TRBJ2-1; V: TRBV7-8; size: .; CDR3: CASSSLKRAEQFF
D: TRBD1; J: TRBJ2-1; V: TRBV2; size: once; CDR3: CASDFGGQGNDEQFF
D: .; J: TRBJ2-7; V: TRBV21-1; size: .; CDR3: CASSTFTDRGRFYEQYF